Listed below are T cell receptor beta chains from one sample, sequenced in a study of cytomegalovirus exposure and HLA in healthy donors. Data came from immunoSEQ multiplex PCR; TCRdb stores just in-frame clones and leaves some out. This table has 150,000 to 180,000 clones, approximately 80% appearing once. Sample: PBMCs. The source is a man aged 25 to 45 in good health and CMV-seropositive. CDR3s leave out the opening cysteine and the closing phenylalanine or tryptophan.

13,TRBV7-2,TRBJ1-5,ASSLVGQVDQPQH
14,TRBV18,TRBJ2-5,ASSPGGRASRETQY
11,TRBV5-1,TRBJ1-1,ASSRDRNTEAF
12,TRBV6-1,TRBJ1-2,ASSEFWTGGGYT
13,TRBV5-1,TRBJ1-2,ASSLGIRADYGYT
13,TRBV28,TRBJ1-5,ASSPGTEVNQPQH
15,TRBV4-2,TRBJ2-7,ASSQDAGGVTVREQY
11,TRBV12-5,TRBJ2-7,ASAQDSSYEQY
14,TRBV5-6,TRBJ2-1,ASSLGLAGGPDEQF
13,TRBV4-1,TRBJ2-1,ASSQVPNSYNEQF
12,TRBV6-1,TRBJ2-7,ASSDWAGEDEQY
12,TRBV28,TRBJ1-3,ASSKTSSGNTIY
12,TRBV28,TRBJ1-2,ASSPWTGPYGYT
13,TRBV29-1,.,SVEVWDRGSYEQY
11,TRBV28,TRBJ2-7,ASSRTRYYEQY
13,TRBV5-1,TRBJ1-4,ASSPGTGRNEKLF
10,TRBV28,TRBJ2-1,ASSFGAVEQF
13,TRBV2,TRBJ2-6,ASKDRVSGANVLT
17,TRBV28,TRBJ2-5,ASSSGHLRSGLLEETQY
11,TRBV7-9,TRBJ2-5,ASSPRGGETQY
9,TRBV27,TRBJ2-7,ATGGRYEQY